Detailed here is one TCR beta chain. The sample originates from a study of blood T cells in healthy people across ages. Combining a sample-barcoded 5' primer with a J-beta primer mix, a second PCR ran for about 7 to 12 cycles. TCRdb reanalysed the 5' RACE reads using MiXCR and keeps one entry per CDR3 protein. The sample shows approximately 900,000 distinct CDR3 sequences, 29% of them seen only once. This sample also belongs to another study, concerning T cells of mothers and their children. That study adds: Overlap measured in related mother-child pairs was slightly, non-significantly higher than in unrelated pairs.

Source material: blood. The TCR was taken from a woman between 35 and 50 years old in good health.

CDR3 nucleotide sequence: TGCGCCAGCAGCTATGCCGGGACACCTCCACAAGAGACCCAGTACTTC. It specifies CASSYAGTPPQETQYF. This chain links TRBV5-1 with TRBJ2-5, with D possibly being TRBD1 (6 bases). The CDR3 has 16 amino acids. The germline V gene has CDR1 SGHRS and CDR2 YFSETQ. V lost 3 bases and J 2 bases, leaving 17 bases between the germline ends.